The 5 T cell receptor beta chains below were found in one sample sequenced in a study of regulatory T cells in long-lasting Graves disease. Relying on iRepertoire HTBI primers and Arm-PCR of CDR3 regions, the team built TCR beta libraries. MiXCR was run by TCRdb on the multiplex PCR reads, yielding one entry per CDR3 protein. The sample includes more than 300,000 distinct CDR3 sequences, about 10% of them seen just once. Noted time point: newly diagnosed GD, antithyroid drugs for less than 3 months. Isolated PBMC RNA provided the starting material for the TCR library. The same sample was also studied in work on T cells in Graves' hyperthyroidism and ophthalmopathy.

The sequencing used peripheral blood mononuclear cells (PBMCs), collected at new diagnosis, from a patient treated with antithyroid drugs. The receptors come from a woman younger than 30 with Graves disease.

Many counts were recorded for this clonotype. This chain uses TRBV14 with TRBJ2-5; no definite D call. The V gene lost 3 bases and the J gene lost 5 bases, with 16 bases spanning the gap. Germline CDR1 reads SGHDN; CDR2 reads FVKESK. This CDR3 spans 15 amino acids. CDR3 residues: CASSHTAQHEETQYF. The CDR3 bases are TGTGCCAGCAGCCATACCGCCCAACATGAGGAGACCCAGTACTTC.

This clonotype was seen repeatedly, ten times or more. The CDR3 protein is CASSLDGADTQYF. In nucleotides, the CDR3 is TGTGCCAGCAGTTTGGACGGCGCAGATACGCAGTATTTT. This chain connects TRBV6-2 or TRBV6-3 to TRBJ2-3; D not resolved. This CDR3 is 13 amino acids long. Looked up from germline, CDR1 is MNHEY and CDR2 is SVGEGT. V was shortened by 4 bases and J by 4 bases, with 9 bases between the two germline ends.

This clonotype has ten or more counts. The chain combines TRBV19 with TRBJ2-2; no clear D gene. V was trimmed by 6 bases and J by 4 bases, leaving 9 bases between them. This CDR3 is built from 13 residues. Per germline, CDR1 LNHDA and CDR2 SQIVND (reference sequence). DNA of the CDR3: TGTGCCAGTAGCCCCGGACCCACCGGGGAGCTGTTTTTT. Translating gives CASSPGPTGELFF.

This clonotype was found a few times. The CDR3 bases are TGCGCCAGCAGCCAAGCTGTACTAACCTATGGCTACACCTTC. It translates to CASSQAVLTYGYTF. The chain uses TRBV4-1 and TRBJ1-2, with D unresolved. Trimming removed 1 base at V and 4 bases at J, with 10 bases between. This CDR3 region has 14 residues. Per germline, CDR1 MGHRA and CDR2 YSYEKL.

This clonotype appeared a few times. This chain uses TRBV3-1 with TRBJ2-7; 7 bases align to TRBD1. The CDR3 has 14 residues. The J segment lost 6 bases and the V segment lost 4 bases, leaving 9 bases of the junction unmatched. Germline lookup yields CDR1 LGHDT and CDR2 YNNKEL (reference sequence). The CDR3 sequence is CASSLQGQTGEQYF. The CDR3 DNA sequence: TGTGCCAGCAGCCTCCAGGGACAGACGGGCGAGCAGTACTTC.